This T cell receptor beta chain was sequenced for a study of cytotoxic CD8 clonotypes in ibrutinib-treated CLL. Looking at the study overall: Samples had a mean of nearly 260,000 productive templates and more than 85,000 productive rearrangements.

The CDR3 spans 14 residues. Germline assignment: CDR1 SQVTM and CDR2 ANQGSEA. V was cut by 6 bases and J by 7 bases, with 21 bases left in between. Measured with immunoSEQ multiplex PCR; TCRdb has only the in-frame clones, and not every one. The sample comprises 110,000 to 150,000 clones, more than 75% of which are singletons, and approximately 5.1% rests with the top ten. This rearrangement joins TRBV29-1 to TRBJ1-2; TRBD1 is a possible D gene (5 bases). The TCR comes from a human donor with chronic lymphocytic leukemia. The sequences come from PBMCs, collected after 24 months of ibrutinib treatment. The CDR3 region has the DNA TGCAGCGTCTCCCGCACAGGTGAAGCTTCTGGCTACACCTTC. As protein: CSVSRTGEASGYTF.